The 29 T cell receptor beta chains below were found in one sample sequenced in a study of shared T cell receptors in the human thymus. The table came from immunoSEQ multiplex PCR; TCRdb's copy has only in-frame clones and leaves some out. The profile shows roughly 710,000 clones, roughly 88% of them singletons. These same data were also listed under a study on human thymus T cells.

Material: thymocytes. The source is a girl less than two years old with a congenital heart defect.

In nucleotides, the CDR3 is TGTGCCACCAGCAGAGGGTCGGACAGGGGGCCCGGCTACACCTTC. As protein: CATSRGSDRGPGYTF. This chain uses TRBV15 with TRBJ1-2; TRBD1 matches 11 bases. In germline, CDR1 is LNHNV, CDR2 YYDKDF (reference sequence). Trimming removed 1 base from V and 8 bases from J; junction bases left unmatched: 6. The CDR3 is 15 amino acids.

The rearrangement links TRBV5-6 to TRBJ2-7, with 9 bases lining up with TRBD1. This CDR3 region has 16 residues. Germline CDR1 SGHDT, CDR2 YYEEEE. Trimming took 4 bases from V and 2 from J; bases not matched to a gene: 10. The CDR3 coding sequence is TGTGCCAGCAGCCCGCCTAAGGGGACAGGGACCTACGAGCAGTACTTC. This codes for CASSPPKGTGTYEQYF.

V is TRBV5-6 and J is TRBJ1-1; tentative D call: TRBD1 (6 bases). Deletions cut 0 bases from V and 3 bases from J, with 9 bases between. CDR1 is SGHDT and CDR2 is YYEEEE in the germline V gene. The CDR3 contains 14 residues. The CDR3 nucleotides are TGTGCCAGCAGCTTGGACAGGGCGTACACTGAAGCTTTCTTT. Encoded protein: CASSLDRAYTEAFF.

The rearrangement links TRBV7-9 to TRBJ2-7, with 10 positions matching TRBD1. Germline values: CDR1 SEHNR, CDR2 FQNEAQ (reference sequence). The J segment lost 5 bases and the V segment lost 5 bases, leaving 9 bases of the junction unmatched. This CDR3 comprises 15 residues. In DNA form, the CDR3 reads TGTGCCAGCAGCCCCTGGACAGGGGGGATTGACGAGCAGTACTTC. Translating it yields CASSPWTGGIDEQYF.

V is TRBV27 and J is TRBJ1-2; no firm D call. The CDR3 is made up of 14 amino acids. Per the germline V gene, CDR1 is MNHEY and CDR2 is SMNVEV (reference sequence). Trimming removed 7 bases at V and 6 bases at J, with 18 bases between. This chain's CDR3 is CASTPGEGGNGYTF. For the CDR3, the DNA is TGTGCCAGCACCCCCGGGGAGGGCGGCAATGGCTACACCTTC.

The J gene is TRBJ1-5, the V gene TRBV28; TRBD1 matches at 8 bases. V shed 6 bases, J shed 3 bases, and the junction held 10 bases outside the gene matches. This CDR3 comprises 16 residues. CDR1 is MDHEN, CDR2 SYDVKM, per germline. CDR3 residues: CASRPDRGYYNQPQHF. The CDR3, as DNA: TGTGCCAGCAGACCTGACAGGGGTTATTACAATCAGCCCCAGCATTTT.

The chain recombines TRBV18 with TRBJ1-2; D is unclear. CDR3 length equals 14 residues. V was cut by 4 bases and J by 6 bases, with 15 bases left in between. Germline CDR1 is KGHSH and CDR2 is LQKENI. The CDR3 nucleotides read TGTGCCAGCTCACGAGGTGAGAAAAGGCATGGCTACACCTTC. Protein sequence: CASSRGEKRHGYTF.

This chain uses TRBV7-2 with TRBJ1-6, with D unclear. CDR1 is SGHTA, CDR2 FQGNSA, per germline. This CDR3 has 16 residues. With 1 base removed from V and 9 bases from J, the gap between germline ends came to 16 bases. Here the CDR3 DNA reads TGTGCCAGCAGCTTAGTTTCCCTATTAAGAGCTTCACCCCTCCACTTT. This translates into CASSLVSLLRASPLHF.

The chain links TRBV6-6 to TRBJ1-6, with a weak D call TRBD1 (6 bases). The CDR3 is 16 residues long. Germline CDR1 MNHNY, CDR2 SVGAGI (reference sequence). V lost 2 bases and J 9 bases, leaving 17 bases between the germline ends. The CDR3 nucleotides are TGTGCCAGCAGTTACGCCAAAACAGGGTTGGGTTCACCCCTCCACTTT. Its protein is CASSYAKTGLGSPLHF.

This chain links TRBV11-2 with TRBJ2-1, with a weak D call TRBD2 (7 bases). Trimming shortened V by 1 base and J by 5 bases, and 18 bases separated the two germline ends. Germline V gene lookup returns CDR1 SGHAT and CDR2 FQNNGV. The CDR3 extends over 17 amino acids. In DNA form, the CDR3 reads TGTGCCAGCAGCTTAGTCATGGGAGGGGGGCTCCACAATGAGCAGTTCTTC. This sequence encodes CASSLVMGGGLHNEQFF.

The chain links TRBV19 to TRBJ2-1, with 8 bases that match TRBD2. J gave up 9 bases and V 10 bases, and 17 bases lay outside the gene matches. The CDR3 is 15 residues long. The germline V gene has CDR1 LNHDA and CDR2 SQIVND (reference sequence). The CDR3 DNA is TGTGCCACGTCCCGAGGGACTAGAGTCTTGGGTGAGCAGTTCTTC. This codes for CATSRGTRVLGEQFF. The whole variable domain, remainder taken from reference TRBV19 and TRBJ2-1, is DGGITQSPKYLFRKEGQNVTLSCEQNLNHDAMYWYRQDPGQGLRLIYYSQIVNDFQKGDIAEGYSVSREKKESFPLTVTSAQKNPTAFYLCATSRGTRVLGEQFFGPGTRLTVL.

The J gene is TRBJ2-2, the V gene TRBV5-5; 7 bases align to TRBD1. Germline CDR1 SGHKS, CDR2 YYEKEE (reference sequence). This CDR3 spans 15 amino acids. After removal of 3 bases from V and 7 bases from J, the junction contained 9 bases not matched to a gene. The CDR3 DNA is TGTGCCAGCAGCTCCTATCGACAGGGAAGCGGGGAGCTGTTTTTT. Its translation is CASSSYRQGSGELFF. Full variable domain (missing parts from reference TRBV5-5 and TRBJ2-2): DAGVTQSPTHLIKTRGQQVTLRCSPISGHKSVSWYQQVLGQGPQFIFQYYEKEERGRGNFPDRFSARQFPNYSSELNVNALLLGDSALYLCASSSYRQGSGELFFGEGSRLTVL.

The V call is TRBV21-1, the J call TRBJ2-2; the D call in the table, TRBD2, was not verified against the DNA. TRBV21-1 is a pseudogene locus. The CDR3 has 15 amino acids. The CDR3 is CAIFKRGPPAGELFF. The CDR3 region has the DNA TGTGCCATATTTAAGCGGGGTCCTCCCGCCGGGGAGCTGTTTTTT.

This sequence joins TRBV6-1 and TRBJ2-1; 8 nucleotides line up with TRBD1. CDR1 is MNHNS, CDR2 SASEGT, per germline. The J segment lost 2 bases and the V segment lost 6 bases, leaving 3 bases of the junction unmatched. CDR3 length: 14 amino acids. The DNA for the CDR3 is TGTGCCAGCAGGACAGGGGCACCCTACAATGAGCAGTTCTTC. Protein product: CASRTGAPYNEQFF.

This clone is a singleton in its sample. This chain uses TRBV5-4 with TRBJ1-4, with 8 bases that match TRBD1. The CDR3 totals 18 residues. Looked up from germline, CDR1 is SGHNT and CDR2 is YYREEE (reference sequence). V lost 3 bases to trimming and J lost 0 bases; unmatched junction nucleotides: 10. In DNA, the CDR3 is TGTGCCAGCAGCTGGAGGAGACGACAGGGGTCAACTAATGAAAAACTGTTTTTT. It encodes CASSWRRRQGSTNEKLFF.

Concerning this clone: Other DNA sequences in the sample encode the same CDR3. This chain connects TRBV28 to TRBJ2-3; D not certain. The germline V and J ends were trimmed by 3 bases and 6 bases, with 7 bases remaining between them. This CDR3 comprises 12 residues. Germline assignment: CDR1 MDHEN and CDR2 SYDVKM. CDR3 in amino acids: CASSLRRDTQYF. CDR3 DNA: TGTGCCAGCAGTTTGCGGCGGGATACGCAGTATTTT.

The chain couples TRBV28 to TRBJ1-6; 7 bases line up with TRBD1. With V trimmed by 6 bases and J by 7 bases, 9 bases remained unmatched. The CDR3 totals 15 residues. Germline lookup yields CDR1 MDHEN and CDR2 SYDVKM. The CDR3 sequence: CASRNSGQVNSPLHF. The DNA of the CDR3 is TGTGCCAGCAGGAACTCCGGACAGGTCAATTCACCCCTCCACTTT.

The chain recombines TRBV11-1 with TRBJ2-3, with D unresolved. This CDR3 contains 13 residues. CDR1 SGHAT and CDR2 FQDESV come from the germline V gene (reference sequence). Trimming cost V 5 bases and J 6 bases, with 12 bases left between them. Written as DNA, the CDR3 is TGTGCCAGCAGCCATATATACTTGGATACGCAGTATTTT. It encodes CASSHIYLDTQYF.

The chain is built from TRBV19 and TRBJ1-4; TRBD1 is a possible D gene (6 bases). V lost 5 bases, J lost 5 bases, and 9 bases lay in between. The CDR3 spans 13 residues. The germline gives CDR1 LNHDA, CDR2 SQIVND (reference sequence). The DNA for the CDR3 is TGTGCCAGTAGTTCCCAGGGGAATGAAAAACTGTTTTTT. This sequence encodes CASSSQGNEKLFF.

The rearrangement joins TRBV9 to TRBJ2-1; a weak D match, TRBD2 (5 bases). CDR1 is SGDLS, CDR2 YYNGEE, per germline. This CDR3 has 17 residues. Between the trimmed V and J ends, which lost 2 bases and 0 bases, there was a span of 15 bases. In DNA, the CDR3 is TGTGCCAGCAGCGTCACAAGCGGACGGCGCTCCTACAATGAGCAGTTCTTC. It is translated as CASSVTSGRRSYNEQFF.

In this sample, this clone turned up once. The rearrangement links TRBV11-2 to TRBJ1-1; D call uncertain. V was cut by 0 bases and J by 6 bases, with 11 bases left in between. The CDR3 is made up of 14 amino acids. Germline V gene sequence: CDR1 SGHAT, CDR2 FQNNGV. The CDR3 spells CASSLDRRRAEAFF. In nucleotides, the CDR3 is TGTGCCAGCAGCTTAGATCGGAGGCGGGCTGAAGCTTTCTTT.

This sequence joins TRBV19 and TRBJ2-1, with 10 nucleotides matching TRBD1. This CDR3 is 15 amino acids long. Germline V gene lookup returns CDR1 LNHDA and CDR2 SQIVND (reference sequence). V lost 9 bases and J lost 5; bases outside the gene matches: 10. DNA for the CDR3: TGTGCCAGCCAATGCGGGGACAGGGGCCACAATGAGCAGTTCTTC. It translates to CASQCGDRGHNEQFF.

This rearrangement joins TRBV28 to TRBJ1-5, with 7 nucleotides matching TRBD1. CDR1 is MDHEN and CDR2 is SYDVKM in the germline V gene. The CDR3 covers 18 residues. Trimming cost V 4 bases and J 3 bases; bases outside gene matches: 15. CDR3: CASSSSSGQAFSNQPQHF. CDR3 DNA sequence: TGTGCCAGCAGTTCGTCCTCCGGACAGGCGTTTTCCAATCAGCCCCAGCATTTT.

This clone was seen only a few times. This chain joins TRBV5-8 and TRBJ1-2; D is ambiguous. Germline CDR1 reads SGHTS; CDR2 reads YDEGEE. Trimming removed 0 bases from V and 4 bases from J, with 4 bases in between. This CDR3 is 12 amino acids long. CDR3 coding DNA: TGTGCCAGCAGCTTGGGAGGCTATGGCTACACCTTC. Translating gives CASSLGGYGYTF.

This sequence joins TRBV7-2 and TRBJ2-1; TRBD2 matches 7 bases. V shed 5 bases and J 8 bases; nucleotides not matched to a gene: 6. This CDR3 is 13 amino acids long. Germline assignment: CDR1 SGHTA and CDR2 FQGNSA. The CDR3 loop reads CASSQRGGDEQFF. CDR3 bases: TGTGCCAGCAGCCAGCGGGGTGGCGATGAGCAGTTCTTC.

The chain combines TRBV19 with TRBJ2-7; 9 positions match TRBD1. From germline, CDR1 is LNHDA and CDR2 SQIVND (reference sequence). V was pared by 3 bases and J by 1 base, with 10 bases of the junction left unmatched. The CDR3 extends over 17 amino acids. The chain's CDR3 is CASSMTGTGQGSYEQYF. In nucleotides, the CDR3 is TGTGCCAGTAGTATGACCGGGACGGGACAGGGATCCTACGAGCAGTACTTC.

CDR3 residues: CASYPGQGFYGYTF. CDR3 nucleotides: TGCGCCAGCTACCCCGGACAGGGGTTTTACGGCTACACCTTC. V is TRBV10-1 and J is TRBJ1-2; 9 nucleotides agree with TRBD1. The CDR3 extends over 14 amino acids. The germline CDR1 and CDR2 sequences are WNHNN and SYGVQD (reference sequence). The trim removed 8 bases at V and 8 bases at J, leaving 12 bases unmatched.

The gene calls are TRBV27 and TRBJ2-2; 8 positions agree with TRBD1. The J segment lost 6 bases and the V segment lost 0 bases, leaving 6 bases of the junction unmatched. The CDR3 spans 16 residues. Per the germline V gene, CDR1 is MNHEY and CDR2 is SMNVEV (reference sequence). The CDR3 loop reads CASSLSPRGPAGELFF. CDR3 nucleotide sequence: TGTGCCAGCAGTTTATCGCCCAGGGGGCCTGCCGGGGAGCTGTTTTTT.

The chain combines TRBV7-9 with TRBJ2-3, with 8 positions matching TRBD2. The junction had 16 bases not matched to a gene; V was cut back by 5 bases and J by 0 bases. The length of the CDR3 is 19 residues. Per germline, CDR1 SEHNR and CDR2 FQNEAQ (reference sequence). CDR3 nucleotide sequence: TGTGCCAGCAGCCGGGGGGGGTGGATCGAGAACAGTAGCACAGATACGCAGTATTTT. Amino acids: CASSRGGWIENSSTDTQYF.